These 12 T cell receptor beta chains were all obtained from the same sample, sequenced in a study of technical replicates of blood from a handful of donors. Generated by immunoSEQ multiplex PCR, the TCRdb table keeps only in-frame clones and is missing some. The sample lists tens of thousands of clones, approximately 91% occurring once. Sequencing used PBMCs. These receptors all come from a human donor in good health. Some clones in this sample may be carry-over from other donors' samples.

The chain combines TRBV4-1 with TRBJ2-2; D uncertain. The CDR3 has 15 residues. V was clipped by 0 bases and J by 0 bases, with 5 bases between them. From germline, CDR1 is MGHRA and CDR2 YSYEKL. As DNA, the CDR3 is TGCGCCAGCAGCCAAGACACAGCGAACACCGGGGAGCTGTTTTTT. The encoded protein is CASSQDTANTGELFF.

This clone appeared a few times. The rearrangement uses TRBV2 and TRBJ1-6, with a possible D match to TRBD1 (6 bases). Germline CDR1 and CDR2: SNHLY and FYNNEI. Between the trimmed V and J ends, which lost 3 bases and 7 bases, there was a span of 19 bases. The CDR3 sequence is 17 residues long. The CDR3: CASSDSTGSRGNSPLHF. The CDR3 coding sequence is TGTGCCAGCAGTGACAGCACAGGGTCGAGGGGGAATTCACCCCTCCACTTT.

The V and J genes are TRBV5-1 and TRBJ2-2; a weak D match, TRBD1 (6 bases). This CDR3 region has 14 residues. Trimming stripped 1 base from V and 5 bases from J, with 9 bases between. The V gene's germline CDR1 is SGHRS and CDR2 YFSETQ. The DNA of the CDR3 is TGCGCCAGCAGCTTGTGGCAGGGGACCGGGGAGCTGTTTTTT. It translates to CASSLWQGTGELFF.

The DNA for the CDR3 is TGTGCCAGCAGCCAAGTCACAGGTGCCGCTGGAAACACCATATATTTT. It yields the protein CASSQVTGAAGNTIYF. The chain combines TRBV4-2 with TRBJ1-3; perhaps TRBD1 as D (5 bases). From germline, CDR1 is LGHNA and CDR2 YNFKEQ. Deletions cut 1 base from V and 2 bases from J, with 12 bases between. The CDR3 is made up of 16 amino acids.

This clone is a singleton in its sample. This chain connects TRBV7-2 to TRBJ1-6; D unclear. The CDR3 contains 13 residues. CDR1 and CDR2 from the germline V gene are SGHTA and FQGNSA. Trimming removed 8 bases from V and 8 bases from J, with 13 bases in between. The CDR3 is CASGERFDSPLHF. CDR3 bases: TGTGCCAGCGGGGAGAGGTTCGATTCACCCCTCCACTTT. The full variable domain, completed using reference TRBV7-2 and TRBJ1-6, is GAGVSQSPSNKVTEKGKDVELRCDPISGHTALYWYRQSLGQGLEFLIYFQGNSAPDKSGLPSDRFSAERTGGSVSTLTIQRTQQEDSAVYLCASGERFDSPLHFGNGTRLTVT.

The chain is built from TRBV5-4 and TRBJ2-2; tentatively, D is TRBD2 (5 bases). CDR1 SGHNT and CDR2 YYREEE come from the germline V gene (reference sequence). The CDR3 totals 15 residues. Trimming removed 3 bases from V and 1 base from J, with 10 bases in between. The CDR3 DNA follows: TGTGCCAGCAGCTCCGCGAGGGAGAACACCGGGGAGCTGTTTTTT. It is translated as CASSSARENTGELFF.

V and J are TRBV10-3 and TRBJ2-1, with a possible D match to TRBD1 (6 bases). Germline assignment: CDR1 ENHRY and CDR2 SYGVKD. The V end was cut by 8 bases, the J end by 1 base, with 9 bases between. The CDR3 totals 13 residues. The CDR3 DNA is TGTGCCATCGCGACAGGATCCTACAATGAGCAGTTCTTC. This translates into CAIATGSYNEQFF.

The rearrangement links TRBV7-9 to TRBJ1-1; D is perhaps TRBD1 (6 bases). The V gene's germline CDR1 is SEHNR and CDR2 FQNEAQ (reference sequence). Trimming cost V 1 base and J 0 bases, with 15 bases left between them. This CDR3 is built from 17 residues. The CDR3 reads CASSLGVNRDLNTEAFF. DNA of the CDR3: TGTGCCAGCAGCTTAGGGGTTAACAGGGATCTGAACACTGAAGCTTTCTTT.

This chain joins TRBV27 and TRBJ2-7; D is possibly TRBD1 (5 bases). This CDR3 contains 16 residues. Germline assignment: CDR1 MNHEY and CDR2 SMNVEV (reference sequence). V lost 7 bases to trimming and J lost 0 bases, with 19 bases between them. CDR3 amino acids: CASTSQDSPTSYEQYF. The CDR3, as DNA: TGTGCCAGCACCTCTCAAGACAGCCCAACCTCCTACGAGCAGTACTTC.

The chain employs TRBV29-1 and TRBJ2-1; TRBD1 matches at 7 bases. The CDR3 has 15 amino acids. The V segment lost 0 bases and the J segment 5 bases; nucleotides outside the gene matches: 7. Germline lookup yields CDR1 SQVTM and CDR2 ANQGSEA. The CDR3 protein is CSVEDFRDSNNEQFF. For the CDR3, the DNA is TGCAGCGTTGAAGATTTTCGGGACAGCAACAATGAGCAGTTCTTC.

This chain joins TRBV19 and TRBJ2-1, with 7 bases identical to TRBD2. V was pared by 2 bases and J by 1 base, with 2 bases of the junction left unmatched. Germline CDR1 and CDR2: LNHDA and SQIVND (reference sequence). This CDR3 is 15 amino acids long. The DNA of the CDR3 is TGTGCCAGTAGTATAAGCGGGAATTCCTACAATGAGCAGTTCTTC. Encoded protein: CASSISGNSYNEQFF.

A single count supports this clone. V usage is TRBV7-8 and J usage is TRBJ1-2; D not certain. There are 14 residues in the CDR3. The V gene lost 0 bases and the J gene lost 8 bases, with 13 bases spanning the gap. The germline V gene has CDR1 SGHVS and CDR2 FQNEAQ. The CDR3 loop is CASSLALAAKGYTF. CDR3 nucleotides: TGTGCCAGCAGCTTAGCGCTGGCGGCAAAGGGCTACACCTTC.